The sequence of this T cell receptor beta chain was determined in a study of PD-1 blockade in classical Hodgkin lymphoma. The study's findings and limits: Whoever responded completely had baseline diversity much like that seen in newly diagnosed patients.

All patients relapsed after autologous stem cell transplantation, and brentuximab vedotin exposure varied. With regard to this clone: The antigen is not known.

The repertoire was sequenced with immunoSEQ multiplex PCR; TCRdb's copy has only in-frame clones and lacks some. The repertoire includes about 62,000 clones, 88% of them detected once, and roughly an eighth sits in the top ten. Trimming took 9 bases from V and 8 from J; bases not matched to a gene: 6. The germline gives CDR1 SGHDN, CDR2 FVKESK. CDR3 size: 14 residues. The origin of this receptor is a human donor with classical Hodgkin lymphoma. Sequencing used peripheral blood mononuclear cells (PBMCs), obtained at baseline. The chain is built from TRBV14 and TRBJ2-1; TRBD2 matches 14 bases. DNA of the CDR3: TGTGCCAGTTCGACTAGCGGGGGGGTGTATGAGCAGTTCTTC. Encoded protein: CASSTSGGVYEQFF.